In its sample, the clone carrying this T cell receptor beta chain was seen a few times. Its antigen is unknown. Repertoires were generated with immunoSEQ multiplex PCR, while TCRdb's copy carries only in-frame clones and drops some. Here the sample spans approximately 16,000 clones, 35% to 40% being singletons. Losses at the gene ends were 2 bases for V and 9 bases for J; bases not matched to a gene: 7. CDR3 length: 14 residues. Germline V CDR1 and CDR2: SGHRS, YFSETQ. Time point: after neoadjuvant nivolumab, at surgical resection. This record belongs to a study of neoadjuvant anti-PD-1 for oral cavity cancer. Study in general: Most patients had three to four biweekly doses of 3 mg/kg nivolumab before resection. Patients without progression received a fourth nivolumab dose around day 43, then surgical resection on days 50-56. Study outcomes and limitations: TCR analyses covered only a few patients per response group.

V gene TRBV5-1 combines with J gene TRBJ2-2; 7 nucleotides agree with TRBD1. The TCR comes from a person between 40 and 85 years old with oral cavity squamous cell carcinoma. This material consisted of tumor tissue, taken after nivolumab (anti-PD-1) treatment. CDR3 DNA: TGCGCCAGCAGCTTCATGGACAGGCCCCGGGAGCTGTTTTTT. It yields the protein CASSFMDRPRELFF.